Given below is one T cell receptor (beta chain) in context. Trimming removed 11 bases from V and 0 bases from J, with 15 bases in between. Germline V lookup: CDR1 LNHDA, CDR2 SQIVND (reference sequence). This CDR3 contains 14 residues. This record belongs to a study of blood T cell repertoires in COVID-19. Study-level background: Sites across the United States, Italy and Spain contributed samples from acute and convalescent COVID-19.

In the source study's methods: Amplified reference gene primers provided the basis for estimating nucleated cell counts. Sequencing used immunoSEQ multiplex PCR; TCRdb keeps in-frame clones, though not all of them. V, J and clone size reflect that table, while D and trimming were determined from the DNA. This table holds tens of thousands of clones, 80% to 95% found once. Specimen: peripheral blood. The source of this sequence is a young man with COVID-19, enrolled during active disease. V gene TRBV19 combines with J gene TRBJ2-3; D perhaps matches TRBD2 (5 bases). The CDR3 reads CAARGRVSTDTQYF. In nucleotides, the CDR3 is TGTGCCGCTCGAGGGCGGGTTAGCACAGATACGCAGTATTTT.